A single sample gave rise to the 13 T cell receptor beta chains below, sequenced in a study of T cells expressing NK-cell markers. TCRdb re-called the 5' RACE reads and gives one entry per CDR3 protein, without DNA. The sample table sets out 300,000 to 500,000 distinct CDR3 sequences. Sequences were obtained from blood T cells: a sorted CD56 or NKG2C T cell subset, CD4+ or CD8+ T cells, or bulk PBMC T cells (not recorded which). The receptor set was obtained from a woman between 50 and 59 years old in good health.

The chain employs TRBV30 and TRBJ1-2. The germline gives CDR1 GTSNPN, CDR2 SVGIG (reference sequence). The CDR3 has 15 amino acids. The chain's CDR3 is CAWVLRGVLPHGYTF.

This chain joins TRBV6-2 or TRBV6-3 and TRBJ1-2. The germline CDR1 and CDR2 sequences are MNHEY and SVGEGT. The CDR3 has 12 residues. CDR3 amino acids: CASRRGDYGYTF.

The V and J genes are TRBV27 and TRBJ1-6. CDR3 length equals 15 residues. Germline V gene sequence: CDR1 MNHEY, CDR2 SMNVEV (reference sequence). This CDR3 reads CASSPRSSYNSPLHF.

This chain connects TRBV7-2 to TRBJ2-7; the TCRdb call, TRBD1, lacks DNA for checking. Germline CDR1 and CDR2: SGHTA and FQGNSA. CDR3 size: 13 residues. The CDR3 sequence is CASRETRTSKKYF.

The CDR3: CASSPQWGQGTEAFF. The rearrangement links TRBV7-9 to TRBJ1-1; TCRdb's D call of TRBD1 is untestable without DNA. The CDR3 consists of 15 residues. Per the germline V gene, CDR1 is SEHNR and CDR2 is FQNEAQ (reference sequence).

The chain employs TRBV6-2 or TRBV6-3 and TRBJ2-2; TCRdb returns TRBD1, unconfirmable since there is no DNA. The CDR3 extends over 14 amino acids. Per germline, CDR1 MNHEY and CDR2 SVGEGT. Here the CDR3 reads CASTGQGANGELFF.

The chain uses TRBV4-1 and TRBJ1-2. Per the germline V gene, CDR1 is MGHRA and CDR2 is YSYEKL. This CDR3 contains 16 residues. The CDR3 sequence is CASSQDPGRLNYGYTF.

The chain joins TRBV7-9 to TRBJ2-3. This CDR3 is 14 amino acids long. Germline CDR1 is SEHNR and CDR2 is FQNEAQ (reference sequence). The CDR3 here is CASSLLSYTDTQYF.

This rearrangement joins TRBV12-5 to TRBJ2-1; TCRdb lists TRBD2, though no DNA is available to test this call. The CDR3 is 15 amino acids. Germline V lookup: CDR1 LGHNT, CDR2 FRNRAP. CDR3 sequence reads: CASGLVVGRAPEQFF. The whole variable domain, filled in from reference TRBV12-5 and TRBJ2-1, reads DARVTQTPRHKVTEMGQEVTMRCQPILGHNTVFWYRQTMMQGLELLAYFRNRAPLDDSGMPKDRFSAEMPDATLATLKIQPSEPRDSAVYFCASGLVVGRAPEQFFGPGTRLTVL.

This chain joins TRBV20-1 and TRBJ2-7; TCRdb's D call, TRBD2, is unchecked because there is no DNA. Germline-derived CDR1 and CDR2 are DFQATT and SNEGSKA (reference sequence). The CDR3 length is 14 residues. The CDR3 loop is CSAVLAGNVYEQYF.

CDR3 loop: CASSRSGSQSLYEQYF. The chain recombines TRBV6-5 with TRBJ2-7; TCRdb's assignment of TRBD2 cannot be checked, as there is no DNA. CDR3 size: 16 residues. The germline V gene has CDR1 MNHEY and CDR2 SVGAGI.

The chain has TRBV12-3 or TRBV12-4 and TRBJ2-1. This CDR3 is 15 amino acids long. This chain's CDR3 is CAITGPDAVSNEQFF.

This chain connects TRBV19 to TRBJ2-1; lacking DNA, the TRBD1 call made by TCRdb goes unchecked. This CDR3 has 17 residues. CDR1 and CDR2 (germline): LNHDA, SQIVND (reference sequence). The CDR3 sequence is CASSITGPTSPYNEQFF.